Listed below are T cell receptor beta chains from one sample, sequenced in a study of CD8 T cells in Susac syndrome. TCRdb re-analysed the immunoSEQ multiplex PCR reads in MiXCR, keeping a single row per CDR3 protein. The sample records about 130,000 distinct CDR3 sequences, more than 90% being singletons. The sequenced sample consisted of CD8+ T cells from PBMCs. These TCRs come from a human donor with Susac syndrome. Both conserved end residues are part of each CDR3. The D gene is left open where the match is weak. The size of a clone is reported for some rows only, either as once, few or many, or as a class for expanded clones.

v_gene: TRBV6-1; d_gene: -; abundance: -; j_gene: TRBJ2-3; CDR3nt: TGTGCCAGCAGTGAACTTTTGGGGTACAGTGCAGATACGCAGTATTTT; CDR3aa: CASSELLGYSADTQYF
v_gene: TRBV20-1; d_gene: -; abundance: -; j_gene: TRBJ1-5; CDR3nt: TGCAGTGCTAGAGATTTACGGGGAAGTGGCAATCAGCCCCAGCATTTT; CDR3aa: CSARDLRGSGNQPQHF
v_gene: TRBV5-5; d_gene: -; abundance: -; j_gene: TRBJ2-5; CDR3nt: TGTGCCAGCAGCTTGGGGCGAGAGACCCAGTACTTC; CDR3aa: CASSLGRETQYF
v_gene: TRBV30; d_gene: -; abundance: -; j_gene: TRBJ2-7; CDR3nt: TGTGCCTGGACTATCCTTGGGGGTTCCGAGCAGTACTTC; CDR3aa: CAWTILGGSEQYF
v_gene: TRBV30; d_gene: -; abundance: -; j_gene: TRBJ2-1; CDR3nt: TGTGCCCTATCACCAGATTTTAATGAGCAGTTCTTC; CDR3aa: CALSPDFNEQFF
v_gene: TRBV9; d_gene: -; abundance: few; j_gene: TRBJ2-7; CDR3nt: TGTGCCAGCAGCGTAGGGGACGGAACCTACGAGCAGTACTTC; CDR3aa: CASSVGDGTYEQYF
v_gene: TRBV6-6; d_gene: -; abundance: -; j_gene: TRBJ1-1; CDR3nt: TGTGCCAGCACCCCGGTGAAGACAGTAAACACTGAAGCTTTCTTT; CDR3aa: CASTPVKTVNTEAFF
v_gene: TRBV15; d_gene: -; abundance: -; j_gene: TRBJ2-3; CDR3nt: TGTGCCACCAGCAGGGAAATCAGGGCGGGGGATACGCAGTATTTT; CDR3aa: CATSREIRAGDTQYF
v_gene: TRBV7-9; d_gene: TRBD2; abundance: -; j_gene: TRBJ2-7; CDR3nt: TGTGCCAGCAGCTCGGGACTAGCCCTATACGAGCAGTACTTC; CDR3aa: CASSSGLALYEQYF
v_gene: TRBV9; d_gene: TRBD2; abundance: -; j_gene: TRBJ2-1; CDR3nt: TGTGCCAGCAGCTCCAGTCTGGCTAGCGGGAGGGCCATTGAGCAGTTCTTC; CDR3aa: CASSSSLASGRAIEQFF
v_gene: TRBV27; d_gene: TRBD1; abundance: once; j_gene: TRBJ2-7; CDR3nt: TGTGCCAGCAGTCCCCCCAAACGGACAGGGAGGTACGAGCAGTACTTC; CDR3aa: CASSPPKRTGRYEQYF
v_gene: TRBV10-3; d_gene: TRBD1; abundance: once; j_gene: TRBJ2-7; CDR3nt: TGTGCCACCGACGCGACAGGGAGCTACGAGCAGTACTTC; CDR3aa: CATDATGSYEQYF
v_gene: TRBV12-3/TRBV12-4; d_gene: TRBD1; abundance: -; j_gene: TRBJ1-2; CDR3nt: TGTGCCAGCACCGGGGACAGGGATTCCTATGGCTACACCTTC; CDR3aa: CASTGDRDSYGYTF
v_gene: TRBV10-3; d_gene: -; abundance: -; j_gene: TRBJ2-5; CDR3nt: TGTGCCATCAGTGAGTCACGAACAGGAGGAGAGACCCAGTACTTC; CDR3aa: CAISESRTGGETQYF
v_gene: TRBV6-5; d_gene: -; abundance: -; j_gene: TRBJ2-5; CDR3nt: TGTGCCAGCAGTTACTCCGAACAGGGACAAGAGACCCAGTACTTC; CDR3aa: CASSYSEQGQETQYF
v_gene: TRBV29-1; d_gene: -; abundance: -; j_gene: TRBJ2-1; CDR3nt: TGCAGCGTTGAAGGGGGGGAGTCCTACAATGAGCAGTTCTTC; CDR3aa: CSVEGGESYNEQFF
v_gene: TRBV19; d_gene: -; abundance: -; j_gene: TRBJ1-1; CDR3nt: TGTGCCAGTAGTATAGTGGGGGGCCGACAAGCTTTCTTT; CDR3aa: CASSIVGGRQAFF
v_gene: TRBV19; d_gene: TRBD2; abundance: -; j_gene: TRBJ2-7; CDR3nt: TGTGCCAGTAGTATTACGGGGGGTCACTCCTACGAGCAGTACTTC; CDR3aa: CASSITGGHSYEQYF
v_gene: TRBV13; d_gene: TRBD2; abundance: -; j_gene: TRBJ2-7; CDR3nt: TGTGCCAGCAGCCAACGGACGGGGGGGCCATACGAGCAGTACTTC; CDR3aa: CASSQRTGGPYEQYF
v_gene: TRBV4-3; d_gene: TRBD2; abundance: -; j_gene: TRBJ2-3; CDR3nt: TGCGCCAGCAGCCAAGATCCGGGAGGGCCAGATACGCAGTATTTT; CDR3aa: CASSQDPGGPDTQYF
v_gene: TRBV20-1; d_gene: TRBD2; abundance: -; j_gene: TRBJ2-7; CDR3nt: TGCAGTGCGCAATTAGCGGGAGAACCGTACGAGCAGTACTTC; CDR3aa: CSAQLAGEPYEQYF
v_gene: TRBV6-5; d_gene: -; abundance: -; j_gene: TRBJ2-7; CDR3nt: TGTGCCAGCAGTTACGCGGTTGGGGGAACTTACTCCTACGAGCAGTACTTC; CDR3aa: CASSYAVGGTYSYEQYF